Here is one T cell receptor beta chain with its context. What it binds is unknown. The CDR3 does not end in the conserved phenylalanine or tryptophan, so this is likely a read error. Germline V gene sequence: CDR1 SGDLS, CDR2 YYNGEE. There are 18 residues in the CDR3. The ends lost 3 bases at V and 0 bases at J; junction bases unmatched: 9. For CDR3 and TCR beta VDJ profiling, genomic DNA was the template used. TCRdb itself ran the reads through MiXCR, one entry per CDR3 protein. The table records a few hundred thousand distinct CDR3 sequences, roughly 50% of them present only once. Before being chosen for sequencing, patients had shown CD8+CD57+ cell expansion by flow cytometry. The patients all had a severe acquired aplastic anemia diagnosis. This record comes from a study of CD8+CD57+ T cells in acquired aplastic anemia. The overall study: Sorting CD4+ and CD8+ cells gave DNA averaging approximately 2.9 ug.

Study results and caveats: CD8+ Simpson's diversity did not differ significantly between patients and controls. Roughly 27 sequences, all CD8+ CDR3, were shared between patients and controls.

The source material was sorted CD4+, CD8+, or CD8+CD57+ T cells (not recorded which) from PBMCs. The chain joins TRBV9 to TRBJ1-3, with 10 bases lining up with TRBD1. The sequence was collected from a human donor with aplastic anemia. The CDR3 spells CASSEGAGTGVSGNTIYL. The CDR3 nucleotides are TGTGCCAGCAGCGAGGGGGCCGGGACAGGGGTCTCTGGAAACACCATATATCTT.